This record concerns one T cell receptor (beta chain) sequence. Profiled with immunoSEQ multiplex PCR; TCRdb holds only in-frame clones, not every one. The sample carries under 250,000 clones, about nine tenths recorded once. This CDR3 has 13 residues. The germline V gene encodes CDR1 MNHEY and CDR2 SVGAGI. The ends were cut back, 10 bases at V and 2 bases at J, with 14 bases in the middle. This record comes from a study of blood T cell repertoires in COVID-19. Overall study: Acute-phase and convalescent COVID-19 samples originated in the United States, Italy and Spain. In each case, the material was cDNA or gDNA derived from T cells, B-cell-depleted T cells, or PBMCs.

Seattle-derived patients entered the study during active infection and were followed longitudinally. The V call is TRBV6-5, the J call TRBJ1-1, with TRBD1 as a possible D gene (5 bases). Material: peripheral blood. The receptor was derived from a young man with COVID-19, enrolled during active disease. This chain's CDR3 is CATTQTVNTEAFF. The CDR3 bases are TGTGCCACCACTCAGACAGTAAACACTGAAGCTTTCTTT.